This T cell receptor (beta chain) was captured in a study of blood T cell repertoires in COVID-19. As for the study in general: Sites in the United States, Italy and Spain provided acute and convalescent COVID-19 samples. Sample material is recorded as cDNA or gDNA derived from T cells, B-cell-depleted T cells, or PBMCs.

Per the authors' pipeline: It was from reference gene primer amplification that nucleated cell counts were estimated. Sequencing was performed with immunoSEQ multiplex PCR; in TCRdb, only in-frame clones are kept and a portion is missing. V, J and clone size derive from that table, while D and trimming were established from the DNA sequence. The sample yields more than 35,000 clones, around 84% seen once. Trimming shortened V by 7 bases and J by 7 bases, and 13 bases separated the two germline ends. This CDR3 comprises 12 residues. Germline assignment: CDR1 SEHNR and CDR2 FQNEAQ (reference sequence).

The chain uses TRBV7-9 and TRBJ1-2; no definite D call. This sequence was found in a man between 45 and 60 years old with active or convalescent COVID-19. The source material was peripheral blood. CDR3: CASNQAVGGYTF. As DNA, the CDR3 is TGTGCCAGCAATCAGGCTGTCGGTGGCTACACCTTC.